This passage covers 26 T cell receptor beta chains from one sample sequenced in a study of regulatory T cells in long-lasting Graves disease. Noted time point: newly diagnosed GD, antithyroid drugs for less than 3 months. Preparation of the TCR library used RNA extracted from PBMCs. The authors built TCR beta libraries using iRepertoire HTBI primers and Arm-PCR of CDR3 regions. TCRdb re-called the multiplex PCR reads with MiXCR, one entry per CDR3 protein. The table has around 470,000 distinct CDR3 sequences, roughly 15% seen once; the top ten hold roughly 15%. The same data also went into a second study, on T cells in Graves' hyperthyroidism and ophthalmopathy.

This sample comprised peripheral blood mononuclear cells (PBMCs), obtained at new diagnosis, from a patient treated with antithyroid drugs. The receptors shown here come from a woman aged 50 to 60 with Graves disease.

This chain uses TRBV7-8 with TRBJ1-5; D unresolved. Germline values: CDR1 SGHVS, CDR2 FQNEAQ. V was cut by 1 base and J by 1 base, with 17 bases left in between. The CDR3 is made up of 18 amino acids. The chain's CDR3 is CASSLVGGGLFSNQPQHF. CDR3 in DNA: TGTGCCAGCAGCTTAGTAGGTGGAGGGCTATTCAGCAATCAGCCCCAGCATTTT. The complete variable domain, with remaining parts taken from reference TRBV7-8 and TRBJ1-5, reads GAGVSQSPRYKVAKRGQDVALRCDPISGHVSLFWYQQALGQGPEFLTYFQNEAQLDKSGLPSDRFFAERPEGSVSTLKIQRTQQEDSAVYLCASSLVGGGLFSNQPQHFGDGTRLSIL.

The rearrangement uses TRBV3-1 and TRBJ1-2; TRBD1 matches at 10 bases. V gave up 3 bases and J gave up 0 bases; unmatched junction bases: 7. The CDR3 contains 17 residues. From germline, CDR1 is LGHDT and CDR2 YNNKEL (reference sequence). The DNA for the CDR3 is TGTGCCAGCAGCCAGATGGGACAGGGGCGTTCTAACTATGGCTACACCTTC. Amino acid sequence: CASSQMGQGRSNYGYTF.

This clonotype showed up just a few times. This chain connects TRBV7-7 to TRBJ2-1; the D is unclear. The germline V gene has CDR1 SSHAT and CDR2 FNYEAQ (reference sequence). The CDR3 has 11 residues. The CDR3 DNA follows: TGTGCTATAAACCCCCTGGATGAGCAGTTCTTC. Its translation: CAINPLDEQFF.

V gene TRBV7-3 combines with J gene TRBJ2-7, with 10 bases lining up with TRBD2. V was pared by 2 bases and J by 6 bases, with 7 bases of the junction left unmatched. CDR1 is SGHTA and CDR2 is FQGTGA in the germline V gene. The CDR3 is made up of 15 amino acids. The CDR3 here is CASSLRLAGVGEQYF. The DNA of the CDR3 is TGTGCCAGCAGCTTACGTCTAGCGGGAGTCGGCGAGCAGTACTTC.

This clonotype was seen repeatedly, ten times or more. The V and J genes are TRBV18 and TRBJ2-5, with 9 bases matching TRBD1. The J segment lost 4 bases and the V segment lost 4 bases, leaving 4 bases of the junction unmatched. Looked up from germline, CDR1 is KGHSH and CDR2 is LQKENI. The CDR3 length is 14 residues. CDR3: CASSLRDRAETQYF. The CDR3 DNA reads as TGTGCCAGCTCACTCCGGGACAGGGCAGAGACCCAGTACTTC.

In its sample, this clonotype was seen many times. The chain couples TRBV28 to TRBJ2-1; maybe TRBD2 (6 bases). There are 15 residues in the CDR3. Germline CDR1 reads MDHEN; CDR2 reads SYDVKM. Deletions cut 4 bases from V and 0 bases from J, with 10 bases between. CDR3: CASSWRGFSYNEQFF. The CDR3 nucleotides are TGTGCCAGCAGTTGGCGGGGCTTCTCCTACAATGAGCAGTTCTTC.

This clonotype showed up just a few times. The gene calls are TRBV30 and TRBJ1-2, with D perhaps matching TRBD1 (6 bases). With 0 bases removed from V and 2 bases from J, the gap between germline ends came to 13 bases. CDR1 and CDR2 from the germline V gene are GTSNPN and SVGIG (reference sequence). This CDR3 is built from 15 residues. CDR3 DNA: TGTGCCTGGAGTGTACCCGACAGGCCAAACTATGGCTACACCTTC. Translated, it gives CAWSVPDRPNYGYTF. Using reference TRBV30 and TRBJ1-2 for the parts outside the CDR3, the full variable domain is SQTIHQWPATLVQPVGSPLSLECTVEGTSNPNLYWYRQAAGRGLQLLFYSVGIGQISSEVPQNLSASRPQDRQFILSSKKLLLSDSGFYLCAWSVPDRPNYGYTFGSGTRLTVV.

In this sample, this clonotype turned up many times. The rearrangement joins TRBV30 to TRBJ2-7; 12 bases line up with TRBD1. The CDR3 length is 13 residues. V gave up 4 bases and J gave up 5 bases; unmatched junction bases: 3. Germline V gene data show CDR1 as GTSNPN and CDR2 as SVGIG (reference sequence). CDR3 residues: CAWTGTGGDEQYF. The CDR3 DNA is TGTGCCTGGACCGGGACAGGGGGCGACGAGCAGTACTTC.

Points on this clonotype: A much more abundant neighbour one base away suggests this may be a read error. V is TRBV27 and J is TRBJ2-7, with D tentatively TRBD1 (6 bases). The CDR3 is 14 residues long. Germline CDR1 and CDR2: MNHEY and SMNVEV (reference sequence). The CDR3 nucleotides are TGTGCCAGCGGATTACCGGGACACCAGTACGGGCAGTACTTC. It specifies CASGLPGHQYGQYF.

Comment on this clonotype: The junction shows a germline mismatch at one end, possibly a read error. The rearrangement links TRBV28 to TRBJ1-6, with D hard to call. Germline CDR1 MDHEN, CDR2 SYDVKM. This CDR3 region has 17 residues. CDR3 in DNA: TGTGCCAGCACCTCCCGGGCCGTAAGCTCCTATAATCCACCCCTCCACTTT. Protein: CASTSRAVSSYNPPLHF. Full variable domain (remainder filled in from reference TRBV28 and TRBJ1-6): DVKVTQSSRYLVKRTGEKVFLECVQDMDHENMFWYRQDPGLGLRLIYFSYDVKMKEKGDIPEGYSVSREKKERFSLILESASTNQTSMYLCASTSRAVSSYNPPLHFGNGTRLTVT.

This clonotype has a count of ten or more. The gene calls are TRBV9 and TRBJ2-7; 7 nucleotides agree with TRBD2. CDR1 is SGDLS, CDR2 YYNGEE, per germline. The V segment lost 4 bases and the J segment 1 base; nucleotides outside the gene matches: 5. This CDR3 has 14 amino acids. CDR3 sequence: CASSPAGLSYEQYF. Here the CDR3 DNA reads TGTGCCAGCAGCCCAGCGGGGTTATCCTACGAGCAGTACTTC.

The chain couples TRBV11-2 to TRBJ1-3; D call uncertain. The CDR3 is made up of 17 amino acids. Germline-derived CDR1 and CDR2 are SGHAT and FQNNGV. Trimming cost V 5 bases and J 0 bases, with 17 bases left between them. CDR3 in amino acids: CASSHSGLHFSGNTIYF. The CDR3 nucleotides are TGTGCCAGCAGCCATTCTGGTCTTCACTTCTCTGGAAACACCATATATTTT.

The gene calls are TRBV14 and TRBJ2-3; tentative D call: TRBD1 (5 bases). The CDR3 is made up of 14 amino acids. CDR1 is SGHDN and CDR2 is FVKESK in the germline V gene. Trimming removed 2 bases from V and 2 bases from J, with 8 bases in between. The CDR3 protein is CASSQQGLTDTQYF. In nucleotides, the CDR3 is TGTGCCAGCAGCCAACAGGGCCTCACAGATACGCAGTATTTT.

This clonotype was recorded at least ten times. The chain links TRBV7-9 to TRBJ1-1; D is undetermined. Germline assignment: CDR1 SEHNR and CDR2 FQNEAQ (reference sequence). The V end was cut by 1 base, the J end by 1 base, with 13 bases between. The CDR3 spans 16 residues. As DNA, the CDR3 is TGTGCCAGCAGCTTAGTAGTGCTCGGCGGGAACACTGAAGCTTTCTTT. Amino acid sequence: CASSLVVLGGNTEAFF.

The rearrangement joins TRBV9 to TRBJ2-5, with 9 bases that match TRBD1. Germline values: CDR1 SGDLS, CDR2 YYNGEE. The CDR3 is made up of 15 amino acids. The ends lost 1 base at V and 5 bases at J; junction bases unmatched: 6. DNA of the CDR3: TGTGCCAGCAGCGTAACGCCTACAGGGGGCGAGACCCAGTACTTC. It is translated as CASSVTPTGGETQYF.

The rearrangement joins TRBV3-1 to TRBJ2-2; D is unresolved. V was trimmed by 2 bases and J by 4 bases, leaving 14 bases between them. The CDR3 is made up of 16 amino acids. The V gene's germline CDR1 is LGHDT and CDR2 YNNKEL (reference sequence). The CDR3 protein is CASSQPGRLGTGELFF. The CDR3 DNA reads TGTGCCAGCAGCCAACCCGGCAGGCTGGGCACCGGGGAGCTGTTTTTT.

This clonotype has a handful of counts. The CDR3 reads CASSLRGDTGNTIYF. The CDR3 coding sequence is TGTGCCAGCAGCTTAAGGGGGGATACTGGAAACACCATATATTTT. V is TRBV7-2 and J is TRBJ1-3, with D possibly matching TRBD1 (6 bases). The CDR3 has 15 residues. Trimming removed 2 bases from V and 2 bases from J, with 10 bases in between. Per germline, CDR1 SGHTA and CDR2 FQGNSA.

This clonotype was recorded many times. The chain has TRBV28 and TRBJ1-1; D possibly corresponds to TRBD1 (5 bases). This CDR3 region has 14 residues. V shed 2 bases and J shed 3 bases, with 10 bases lying between them. Per the germline V gene, CDR1 is MDHEN and CDR2 is SYDVKM. CDR3 sequence: CASSLPDIHTEAFF. The DNA of the CDR3 is TGTGCCAGCAGTTTACCGGACATTCACACTGAAGCTTTCTTT.

The genes are TRBV2 and TRBJ2-7, with 12 bases matching TRBD1. The length of the CDR3 is 17 residues. Unmatched junction bases numbered 18, after V lost 8 bases and J lost 7 bases. CDR1 is SNHLY, CDR2 FYNNEI, per germline. The CDR3 loop reads CASSPPFGGQGAWEQYF. CDR3 nucleotides: TGTGCCAGCTCACCACCCTTCGGGGGACAGGGGGCGTGGGAGCAGTACTTC.

The chain joins TRBV7-6 to TRBJ2-3, with D possibly being TRBD1 or TRBD2 (6 bases each). The CDR3 covers 16 residues. Germline V lookup: CDR1 SGHVS, CDR2 FNYEAQ. Trimming took 5 bases from V and 0 from J, leaving 15 bases between them. DNA of the CDR3: TGTGCCAGCAGCCTCGGAGGGGGACAAAGCACAGATACGCAGTATTTT. This codes for CASSLGGGQSTDTQYF.

This clonotype was counted ten times or more. The rearrangement links TRBV12-3 or TRBV12-4 to TRBJ2-1; D may correspond to TRBD1 or TRBD2 (5 bases each). The CDR3 is made up of 16 amino acids. V lost 5 bases to trimming and J lost 7 bases, with 21 bases between them. CDR3 DNA sequence: TGTGCCAGCAGTGGTATCACCGGGACCGGTGGGAATGAGCAGTTCTTC. Its protein product is CASSGITGTGGNEQFF.

The chain uses TRBV20-1 and TRBJ1-1; perhaps TRBD1 as D (6 bases). V was trimmed by 6 bases and J by 4 bases, leaving 18 bases between them. Germline CDR1 reads DFQATT; CDR2 reads SNEGSKA (reference sequence). The CDR3 consists of 14 residues. CDR3 in DNA: TGCAGTGCAAGAAGCCCAGGGGCTGGCACTGAAGCTTTCTTT. Translation gives CSARSPGAGTEAFF.

This clonotype was picked up many times. The chain joins TRBV5-1 to TRBJ2-7; D remains unclear. Germline assignment: CDR1 SGHRS and CDR2 YFSETQ. Trimming stripped 4 bases from V and 5 bases from J, with 10 bases between. There are 12 residues in the CDR3. Here the CDR3 DNA reads TGCGCCAGCAGCCCCCCTGGGAACGAGCAGTACTTC. Its protein product is CASSPPGNEQYF. Combining the CDR3 with reference TRBV5-1 and TRBJ2-7 gives the whole variable domain KAGVTQTPRYLIKTRGQQVTLSCSPISGHRSVSWYQQTPGQGLQFLFEYFSETQRNKGNFPGRFSGRQFSNSRSEMNVSTLELGDSALYLCASSPPGNEQYFGPGTRLTVT.

This clonotype showed up many times. The chain uses TRBV12-3 or TRBV12-4 and TRBJ2-1; 9 bases are a match to TRBD2. Trimming cost V 7 bases and J 4 bases; bases outside gene matches: 5. This CDR3 region has 14 residues. Here the CDR3 reads CASIPGLAYNEQFF. The CDR3 DNA sequence: TGTGCCAGCATTCCGGGACTAGCTTACAATGAGCAGTTCTTC.

This clonotype appeared a few times. The J gene is TRBJ2-2, the V gene TRBV6-1, with TRBD2 matching 9 bases. Germline V gene lookup returns CDR1 MNHNS and CDR2 SASEGT. The CDR3 extends over 16 amino acids. The CDR3 loop reads CLCSGSLAPTTGELFF. In DNA, the CDR3 is TGTTTGTGTAGCGGGAGCTTAGCCCCGACCACCGGGGAGCTGTTTTTT.

This clonotype occurred a few times. Here the CDR3 reads CASSQGFVSGQMNTEAFF. In nucleotides, the CDR3 is TGCGCCAGCAGCCAAGGGTTCGTATCGGGACAGATGAACACTGAAGCTTTCTTT. The rearrangement uses TRBV4-1 and TRBJ1-1, with TRBD1 matching 7 bases. The junction had 11 bases not matched to a gene; V was cut back by 1 base and J by 0 bases. The CDR3 has 18 amino acids. The germline CDR1 and CDR2 sequences are MGHRA and YSYEKL.